Below, 26 T cell receptor beta chains from the same sample are listed, as sequenced in a study of a mutant IDH1 vaccine in newly diagnosed glioma. Indicated time point: week 23, last vaccination. The vaccine gave 300 ug of a 20-mer mutant IDH1 peptide subcutaneously per dose. These TCRs are of unknown antigen specificity. This table comes from immunoSEQ multiplex PCR, and its TCRdb copy is limited to in-frame clones, with some not included. The table lists roughly 36,000 clones, 88% of them singletons. The starting material was PBMCs, obtained from a glioma patient whose treatment included an IDH1 peptide vaccine. The receptor set was obtained from a man in his forties with glioma.

The CDR3 is CASSQVAGKETQYF. Written as DNA, the CDR3 is TGTGCCAGCAGCCAAGTAGCGGGGAAAGAGACCCAGTACTTC. The chain joins TRBV14 to TRBJ2-5; 8 nucleotides align to TRBD2. The CDR3 totals 14 residues. Germline CDR1 SGHDN, CDR2 FVKESK. Trimming at V came to 1 base and at J to 3 bases, leaving 1 base not matched to a gene. Supplemented by reference TRBV14 and TRBJ2-5, the full variable domain reads EAGVTQFPSHSVIEKGQTVTLRCDPISGHDNLYWYRRVMGKEIKFLLHFVKESKQDESGMPNNRFLAERTGGTYSTLKVQPAELEDSGVYFCASSQVAGKETQYFGPGTRLLVL.

The V and J genes are TRBV5-6 and TRBJ2-1; the D gene is possibly TRBD1 (6 bases). This CDR3 comprises 12 residues. The V gene lost 3 bases and the J gene lost 10 bases, with 11 bases spanning the gap. CDR1 is SGHDT, CDR2 YYEEEE, per germline. The CDR3 DNA is TGTGCCAGCAGCTGGGACGGGACAGAGCAGTTCTTC. This translates into CASSWDGTEQFF.

This chain uses TRBV6-5 with TRBJ2-5, with 7 bases lining up with TRBD2. Germline CDR1 is MNHEY and CDR2 is SVGAGI. J was trimmed by 5 bases and V by 6 bases; bases with no gene match: 6. The CDR3 extends over 13 amino acids. CDR3 in amino acids: CASSRGGRETQYF. For the CDR3, the DNA is TGTGCCAGCAGCCGGGGAGGGAGGGAGACCCAGTACTTC.

This clone was observed a handful of times. The chain combines TRBV5-1 with TRBJ1-1; no definite D call. Trimming pared 1 base from V and 1 base from J, leaving 5 bases between. The germline V gene encodes CDR1 SGHRS and CDR2 YFSETQ. The CDR3 sequence is 13 residues long. CDR3 protein: CASSLRQNTEAFF. The CDR3 DNA is TGCGCCAGCAGCTTGCGACAGAACACTGAAGCTTTCTTT.

V usage is TRBV28 and J usage is TRBJ2-7; 10 nucleotides line up with TRBD1. This CDR3 contains 14 residues. Germline lookup yields CDR1 MDHEN and CDR2 SYDVKM. Trimming took 8 bases from V and 1 from J; bases not matched to a gene: 5. CDR3 coding DNA: TGTGCCAGCTATCGGGACAGGGGTTCCTACGAGCAGTACTTC. Protein: CASYRDRGSYEQYF.

This clone has only one observation. The chain couples TRBV5-1 to TRBJ2-2; D is uncertain. Germline values: CDR1 SGHRS, CDR2 YFSETQ. CDR3 length equals 15 residues. The germline V and J ends were trimmed by 5 bases and 5 bases, with 16 bases remaining between them. This CDR3 is CASSPMNLGTGELFF. CDR3 sequence (DNA): TGCGCCAGCAGTCCCATGAACTTGGGGACCGGGGAGCTGTTTTTT.

V is TRBV9 and J is TRBJ2-1; TRBD2 matches at 11 bases. From germline, CDR1 is SGDLS and CDR2 YYNGEE. Trimming cost V 4 bases and J 9 bases; bases outside gene matches: 12. The CDR3 spans 16 residues. The CDR3 loop is CASSLYTSGSPTEQFF. The CDR3 DNA follows: TGTGCCAGCAGCCTCTATACTAGCGGGAGTCCCACTGAGCAGTTCTTC. Full variable domain (missing parts from reference TRBV9 and TRBJ2-1): DSGVTQTPKHLITATGQRVTLRCSPRSGDLSVYWYQQSLDQGLQFLIQYYNGEERAKGNILERFSAQQFPDLHSELNLSSLELGDSALYFCASSLYTSGSPTEQFFGPGTRLTVL.

The chain links TRBV28 to TRBJ1-2; D is ambiguous. V was pared by 4 bases and J by 8 bases, with 11 bases between. This CDR3 spans 12 amino acids. The germline CDR1 and CDR2 sequences are MDHEN and SYDVKM. For the CDR3, the DNA is TGTGCCAGCAGTTCAAACTGGGAGGGCTACACCTTC. As protein: CASSSNWEGYTF.

The chain joins TRBV27 to TRBJ2-7, with D hard to call. The CDR3 contains 13 residues. V shed 5 bases and J shed 1 base, with 9 bases lying between them. Per germline, CDR1 MNHEY and CDR2 SMNVEV (reference sequence). The DNA of the CDR3 is TGTGCCAGCAGTCGGGCGGAGTCCTACGAGCAGTACTTC. Protein product: CASSRAESYEQYF.

This chain uses TRBV5-6 with TRBJ2-3, with 13 bases that match TRBD2. The CDR3 has 16 residues. Germline loops: CDR1 SGHDT, CDR2 YYEEEE. Trimming took 4 bases from V and 2 from J; bases not matched to a gene: 4. The CDR3 reads CASSVLAGGLTDTQYF. The CDR3, as DNA: TGTGCCAGCAGCGTACTAGCGGGGGGGCTCACAGATACGCAGTATTTT.

The V call is TRBV11-2, the J call TRBJ2-3, with 12 positions matching TRBD2. CDR1 and CDR2 (germline): SGHAT, FQNNGV. The CDR3 has 16 residues. The V gene end was trimmed by 1 base and the J gene end by 3 bases; junction bases not matched to a gene: 2. This CDR3 is CASSLGGLAGTDTQYF. As DNA, the CDR3 is TGTGCCAGCAGCTTAGGCGGACTAGCGGGGACAGATACGCAGTATTTT. Drawing the rest from reference TRBV11-2 and TRBJ2-3, the complete variable domain is EAGVAQSPRYKIIEKRQSVAFWCNPISGHATLYWYQQILGQGPKLLIQFQNNGVVDDSQLPKDRFSAERLKGVDSTLKIQPAKLEDSAVYLCASSLGGLAGTDTQYFGPGTRLTVL.

V and J are TRBV4-3 and TRBJ2-7, with 11 bases matching TRBD2. The CDR3 has 14 amino acids. The trim removed 7 bases at V and 5 bases at J, leaving 7 bases unmatched. The V gene's germline CDR1 is LGHNA and CDR2 YSLEER. The CDR3 loop is CASTPSGRFHEQYF. DNA of the CDR3: TGCGCCAGCACTCCTAGCGGGAGGTTCCACGAGCAGTACTTC.

The chain links TRBV20-1 to TRBJ2-4; no clear D. The CDR3 sequence is 11 residues long. Germline lookup yields CDR1 DFQATT and CDR2 SNEGSKA (reference sequence). Between the trimmed V and J ends, which lost 2 bases and 5 bases, there was a span of 4 bases. The CDR3 reads CSARPENIQYF. CDR3 DNA: TGCAGTGCTAGACCGGAAAACATTCAGTACTTC.

The rearrangement joins TRBV2 to TRBJ1-1, with 10 bases that match TRBD1. The CDR3 has 14 residues. The V gene's germline CDR1 is SNHLY and CDR2 FYNNEI. V lost 6 bases to trimming and J lost 5 bases; unmatched junction nucleotides: 6. The chain's CDR3 is CASRRQGAGTEAFF. CDR3 nucleotides: TGTGCCAGCAGGCGACAGGGGGCGGGGACTGAAGCTTTCTTT.

V usage is TRBV15 and J usage is TRBJ1-2, with TRBD1 as a possible D gene (5 bases). Germline V CDR1 and CDR2: LNHNV, YYDKDF (reference sequence). The CDR3 extends over 16 amino acids. V lost 5 bases to trimming and J lost 3 bases, with 19 bases between them. CDR3: CATSPAPTGAYYGYTF. The CDR3, as DNA: TGTGCCACCAGCCCAGCCCCCACAGGCGCTTACTATGGCTACACCTTC.

This chain links TRBV11-3 with TRBJ2-5, with no clear D. V lost 4 bases and J lost 0, with 6 bases in between. This CDR3 region has 13 residues. The germline V gene encodes CDR1 SGHNT and CDR2 YENEEA. The CDR3 loop reads CASSSSHQETQYF. In nucleotides, the CDR3 is TGTGCCAGCAGCTCATCCCACCAAGAGACCCAGTACTTC.

This sequence joins TRBV5-1 and TRBJ1-2; D remains ambiguous. The CDR3 is made up of 13 amino acids. V lost 2 bases to trimming and J lost 6 bases, with 11 bases between them. Per germline, CDR1 SGHRS and CDR2 YFSETQ. The chain's CDR3 is CASSFDGQNGYTF. The CDR3 DNA follows: TGCGCCAGCAGCTTTGACGGGCAAAATGGCTACACCTTC.

The chain uses TRBV11-2 and TRBJ1-6; tentative D call: TRBD1 (6 bases). Germline CDR1 reads SGHAT; CDR2 reads FQNNGV. The CDR3 sequence is 14 residues long. The V end lost 3 bases, the J end lost 5 bases, and 8 bases lay between the germline ends. CDR3 in amino acids: CASSFSGDNSPLHF. The CDR3 DNA reads as TGTGCCAGCAGCTTCTCAGGGGATAATTCACCCCTCCACTTT.

The V gene is TRBV10-1, the J gene TRBJ2-3, with 11 bases matching TRBD2. The CDR3 is 15 residues long. Germline V gene sequence: CDR1 WNHNN, CDR2 SYGVQD (reference sequence). V lost 2 bases and J lost 5; bases outside the gene matches: 3. CDR3 nucleotide sequence: TGCGCCAGCAGTGAGGGGACTAGCGGCGGAGATACGCAGTATTTT. Translation: CASSEGTSGGDTQYF.

The V and J genes are TRBV10-3 and TRBJ2-3; D is possibly TRBD1 (6 bases). The CDR3 spans 14 residues. The V end lost 10 bases, the J end lost 0 bases, and 14 bases lay between the germline ends. CDR1 and CDR2 (germline): ENHRY, SYGVKD. The CDR3 sequence is CATGAGDSTDTQYF. The CDR3 DNA is TGTGCCACCGGGGCAGGGGATAGCACAGATACGCAGTATTTT.

The chain's CDR3 is CASSYGRSNQPQHF. The CDR3 nucleotides read TGTGCCAGCAGTTACGGGAGGAGCAATCAGCCCCAGCATTTT. The J gene is TRBJ1-5, the V gene TRBV6-5; D gene ambiguous. Germline V gene lookup returns CDR1 MNHEY and CDR2 SVGAGI. This CDR3 is built from 14 residues. V was pared by 2 bases and J by 1 base, with 6 bases between.

This chain joins TRBV4-2 and TRBJ1-5, with 10 nucleotides matching TRBD1. CDR1 and CDR2 from the germline V gene are LGHNA and YNFKEQ. CDR3 length: 17 residues. Losses at the gene ends were 1 base for V and 2 bases for J; bases not matched to a gene: 5. CDR3 residues: CASSQGQGARGNQPQHF. For the CDR3, the DNA is TGTGCCAGCAGCCAAGGACAGGGGGCAAGGGGCAATCAGCCCCAGCATTTT.

V usage is TRBV28 and J usage is TRBJ1-1, with a weak D call TRBD1 (6 bases). Germline V gene data show CDR1 as MDHEN and CDR2 as SYDVKM. CDR3 length: 15 amino acids. Trimming removed 6 bases from V and 1 base from J, with 15 bases in between. The CDR3 loop is CASRLPGHGNTEAFF. As DNA, the CDR3 is TGTGCCAGCAGGCTTCCGGGACACGGGAACACTGAAGCTTTCTTT.

The rearrangement links TRBV4-3 to TRBJ2-1, with 12 bases aligning to TRBD2. With V trimmed by 1 base and J by 3 bases, 1 base remained unmatched. Germline assignment: CDR1 LGHNA and CDR2 YSLEER. The CDR3 length is 16 residues. As DNA, the CDR3 is TGCGCCAGCAGCCAAGCGGGACTAGCGGGCTACAATGAGCAGTTCTTC. This codes for CASSQAGLAGYNEQFF.

The gene calls are TRBV7-8 and TRBJ1-2; D is unclear. CDR1 is SGHVS, CDR2 FQNEAQ, per germline. The ends were cut back, 3 bases at V and 0 bases at J, with 17 bases in the middle. The CDR3 runs 17 residues. CDR3 sequence: CASSFGYSDGSNYGYTF. The CDR3 bases are TGTGCCAGCAGCTTTGGCTATTCGGACGGCTCTAACTATGGCTACACCTTC.

The chain has TRBV18 and TRBJ2-3; 7 bases are a match to TRBD1. Per germline, CDR1 KGHSH and CDR2 LQKENI. This CDR3 is 15 amino acids long. The ends lost 5 bases at V and 0 bases at J; junction bases unmatched: 5. CDR3 protein: CASSTGTESTDTQYF. The CDR3 DNA reads as TGTGCCAGCTCAACCGGGACAGAAAGCACAGATACGCAGTATTTT.